This T cell receptor (beta chain) was obtained from a study of blood T cell repertoires in COVID-19. Whole-study context: The origin of the acute and convalescent COVID-19 samples was the United States, Italy and Spain.

Authors' processing steps: Estimation of nucleated cell counts relied on the amplification of reference gene primers. Method: immunoSEQ multiplex PCR; TCRdb's copy keeps in-frame clones and lacks some. V, J and clone size are taken as reported in that table, and D and trimming were inferred from the DNA itself. The repertoire consists of roughly 180,000 clones, with roughly three quarters occurring once and the leading ten covering approximately 9%. V shed 8 bases and J shed 5 bases, with 9 bases lying between them. The CDR3 has 12 amino acids. The receptor was isolated from a woman aged 50 to 65 with active or convalescent COVID-19. Sequenced input: peripheral blood. The chain joins TRBV12-3 or TRBV12-4 to TRBJ2-2; unclear D gene. Here the CDR3 DNA reads TGTGCCAGCTGTAAGAGGACCGGGGAGCTGTTTTTT. Its translation: CASCKRTGELFF.